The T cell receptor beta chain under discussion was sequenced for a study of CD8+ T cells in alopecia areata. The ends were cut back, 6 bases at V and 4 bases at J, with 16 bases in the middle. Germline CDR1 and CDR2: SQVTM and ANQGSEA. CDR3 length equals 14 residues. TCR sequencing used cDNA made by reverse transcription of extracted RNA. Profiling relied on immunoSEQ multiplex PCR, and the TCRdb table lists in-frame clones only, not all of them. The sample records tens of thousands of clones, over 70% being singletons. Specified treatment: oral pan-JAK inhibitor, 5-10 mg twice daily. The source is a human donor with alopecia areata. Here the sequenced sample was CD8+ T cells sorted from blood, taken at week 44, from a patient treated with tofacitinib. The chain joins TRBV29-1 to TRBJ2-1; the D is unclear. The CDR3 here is CSVPPDGPYNEQFF. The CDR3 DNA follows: TGCAGCGTCCCGCCCGATGGGCCTTACAATGAGCAGTTCTTC.